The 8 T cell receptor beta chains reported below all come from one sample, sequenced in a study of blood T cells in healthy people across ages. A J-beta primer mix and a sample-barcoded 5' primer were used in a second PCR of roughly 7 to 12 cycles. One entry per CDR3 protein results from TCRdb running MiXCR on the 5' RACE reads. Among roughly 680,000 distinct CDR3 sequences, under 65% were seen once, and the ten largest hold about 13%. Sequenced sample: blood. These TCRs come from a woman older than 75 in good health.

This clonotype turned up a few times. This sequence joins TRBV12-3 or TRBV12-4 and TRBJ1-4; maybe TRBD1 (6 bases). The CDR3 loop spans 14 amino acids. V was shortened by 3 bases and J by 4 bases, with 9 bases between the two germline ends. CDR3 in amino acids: CASSFGGDNEKLFF. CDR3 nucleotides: TGTGCCAGCAGTTTTGGGGGCGATAATGAAAAACTGTTTTTT.

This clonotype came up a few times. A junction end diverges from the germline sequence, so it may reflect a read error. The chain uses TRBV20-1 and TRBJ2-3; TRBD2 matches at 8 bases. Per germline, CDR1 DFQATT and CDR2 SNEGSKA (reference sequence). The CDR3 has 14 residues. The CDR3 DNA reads TGCAGTGCCAGAGACGTAGCGGGACAAGATACGCAGTATTTT. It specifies CSARDVAGQDTQYF.

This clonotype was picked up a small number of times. The DNA for the CDR3 is TGTGCCAGCAGGAACAGGGTGAACACTGAAGCTTTCTTT. Translating gives CASRNRVNTEAFF. V is TRBV12-3 or TRBV12-4 and J is TRBJ1-1; perhaps TRBD1 as D (6 bases). The CDR3 is 13 amino acids. V shed 6 bases and J shed 0 bases, with 8 bases lying between them.

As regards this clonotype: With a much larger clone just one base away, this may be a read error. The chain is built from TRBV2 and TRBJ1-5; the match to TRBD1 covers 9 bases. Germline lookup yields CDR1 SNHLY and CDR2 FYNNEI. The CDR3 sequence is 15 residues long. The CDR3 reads CASSETGGVYQPQNF. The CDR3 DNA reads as TGTGCCAGCAGTGAGACAGGGGGAGTTTATCAGCCCCAGAATTTT.

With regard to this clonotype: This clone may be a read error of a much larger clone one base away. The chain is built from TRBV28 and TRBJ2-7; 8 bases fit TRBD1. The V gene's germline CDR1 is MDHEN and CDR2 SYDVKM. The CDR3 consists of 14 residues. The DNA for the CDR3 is TGTGCCTGCAGCCGGACAGGGTTAGTAAACGAGCAGTACTTC. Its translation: CACSRTGLVNEQYF.

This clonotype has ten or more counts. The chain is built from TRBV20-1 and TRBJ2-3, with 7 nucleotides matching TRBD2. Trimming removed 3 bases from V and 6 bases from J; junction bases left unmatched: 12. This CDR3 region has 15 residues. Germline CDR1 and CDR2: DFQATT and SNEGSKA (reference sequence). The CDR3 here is CSASLSSGVSDTQYF. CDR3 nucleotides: TGCAGTGCTAGCCTATCGAGCGGGGTTTCGGATACGCAGTATTTT.

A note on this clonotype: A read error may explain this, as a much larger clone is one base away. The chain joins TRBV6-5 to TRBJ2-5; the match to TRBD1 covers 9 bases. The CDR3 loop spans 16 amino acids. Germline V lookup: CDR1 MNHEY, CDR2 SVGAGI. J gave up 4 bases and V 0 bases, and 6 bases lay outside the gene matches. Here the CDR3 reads CASSYSWDRVGETQYF. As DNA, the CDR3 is TGTGCCAGCAGTTACTCTTGGGACAGGGTAGGAGAGACCCAGTACTTC.

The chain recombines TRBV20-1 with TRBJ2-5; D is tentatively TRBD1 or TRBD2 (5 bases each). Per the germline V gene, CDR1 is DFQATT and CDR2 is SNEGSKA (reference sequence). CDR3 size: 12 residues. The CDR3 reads CSADGGQETQYF. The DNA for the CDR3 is TGCAGCGCCGATGGGGGACAAGAGACCCAGTACTTC.